This T cell receptor beta chain is drawn from a study of T cells in localized non-small cell lung cancer (dated by TCRdb to the early 2020s). Regarding the study in general: The study examined T cell repertoires in roughly 240 patients with early-stage NSCLC and compared tumors with uninvolved tumor-adjacent lungs. All 240 or so NSCLC patients in the cohort were treatment-naive and had localized lung tumors that were resected. NSCLC patients had a mean age of around 66 years, and more than 120 were male and over 85 female.

At diagnosis, peripheral blood, uninvolved tumor-adjacent lung and tumor were collected and stored as a combination of fresh-frozen and FFPE material. Blood samples were analyzed as peripheral blood mononuclear cells for TCR repertoire profiling. Study-level results and caveats: Of the top 100 tumor clones, a median of 57 were detected in paired uninvolved adjacent lung; approximately 30 were also among that lung's top 100. Higher blood T cell density associated with longer overall survival, while higher adjacent-lung clonality associated with shorter survival. Uninvolved tumor-adjacent lung showed the highest T cell clonality, higher than tumor, which suggests more focused antigenic responses in the adjacent lung. Because the study design was exploratory, TCR variables were selected using unadjusted p-values without false-discovery rate correction. Because multi-region tumor sequencing was not performed, intratumor heterogeneity could not be ruled out.

TCR beta CDR3 regions were sequenced from DNA using the immunoSEQ Assay. The published analysis was carried out like this. To compute T cell density, TCR beta template counts were normalized to usable DNA, which was estimated by amplifying housekeeping genes. Using the preseqR package, richness was estimated by extrapolating to 120,000 templates for tissue samples and 400,000 templates for PBMC samples. Clonality was defined as one minus Pielou's evenness. Differential abundance testing on productive amino-acid clonotypes, with a minimum total count of 5 and an alpha of 0.1, was used to identify tissue-enriched TCRs. Repertoire overlap between compartments was quantified with the Jaccard Index and Morisita Overlap Index. TCR beta CDR3s were clustered by GLIPH together with public tetramer-defined viral CDR3s, and at least three viral sequences plus V-gene enrichment were required for viral motifs. TCRdb limited this immuneACCESS table to in-frame rearrangements with V and J called. A share of clones is missing; checked studies link under half to unresolved V genes, and the rest is unexplained. V and J calls and clone size are those listed in that table; D and trimming were worked out from the DNA. The sample table lists about 59,000 clones, over 85% of them with a count of one. The biggest ten clones account for roughly a fifth of the sample.

V loses 4 bases of germline sequence and J loses 5 bases, and the interval between the two ends is 12 bases. Taken from cysteine to phenylalanine, the CDR3 has 13 residues. The read is trimmed to its CDR3 DNA, 39 bases read in frame from base 1. The germline V gene provides CDR1 SGHTA and CDR2 FQGNSA. Turning to this clone: Its antigen is currently not known. The record has no base qualities; no much larger clone is one base away.

The chain employs TRBV7-2 and TRBJ2-7, with the D segment identity uncertain. The specimen comprised peripheral blood, sampled before any cancer treatment. The receptor's source is a man aged 40 to 75 with stage I squamous cell lung carcinoma. The DNA sequence reads TGTGCCAGCAGCTCCCAATGGCACCACGAGCAGTACTTC. Its amino acids are CASSSQWHHEQYF. This CDR3, with the reference TRBV7-2 and TRBJ2-7 proteins standing in past its ends, gives the full variable domain GAGVSQSPSNKVTEKGKDVELRCDPISGHTALYWYRQSLGQGLEFLIYFQGNSAPDKSGLPSDRFSAERTGGSVSTLTIQRTQQEDSAVYLCASSSQWHHEQYFGPGTRLTVT.